This T cell receptor beta chain was retrieved from a study of spatial heterogeneity in lung cancer. Study at large: A module score for T cells, taken from matched bulk RNA-seq, correlated strongly with TCR transcript counts in tumor regions. General observations from the study: Counts of expanded alpha and beta TCRs within tumors tracked the tumor nonsynonymous mutation count.

In TCRdb, the 5' RACE reads were re-called with MiXCR into one record per CDR3 protein. The sample gives roughly 19,000 distinct CDR3 sequences, 5.7% of which show up once; 9% to 12% is in the top ten. Time point denoted: sample taken at primary tumor resection. The donor population consisted of some 67 patients with untreated, early-stage non-small cell lung cancer. Ten or more counts support this clonotype. Its target is not known. Sequenced material: lung tumor tissue, taken at surgery. The source is a female donor with early-stage non-small cell lung cancer.

The CDR3, as DNA: TGTGCCAGCAGTTTGGTCGGACAGGGCCCAGGTCAGCCCCAGCATTTT. Its protein is CASSLVGQGPGQPQHF. The rearrangement joins TRBV28 to TRBJ1-5, with 8 bases that match TRBD1. CDR3 length: 16 amino acids. Per the germline V gene, CDR1 is MDHEN and CDR2 is SYDVKM. V dropped 3 bases and J dropped 6; count of bases not matched to a gene: 10.